Presented here are 28 T cell receptor beta chains from one specimen sequenced in a study of tumor and adjacent non-tumor tissue in lung cancer. The template was RNA from unsorted bulk tissue. Three rounds of nested PCR, following a modified ARM-PCR protocol, produced the TCRbeta library. TCRdb independently ran MiXCR on the multiplex PCR reads; one entry per CDR3 protein. The sample contains under 150,000 distinct CDR3 sequences, 60% to 70% of which appear only once. Sample: lung tumor tissue. The receptors were sampled from a man between 60 and 75 years old with small cell lung cancer.

This clonotype was seen more than once but under ten times. At one end the junction does not follow the germline gene, possibly because of a read error. The rearrangement uses TRBV11-3 and TRBJ2-1; no reliable D call. CDR1 is SGHNT, CDR2 YENEEA, per germline. The CDR3 runs 14 residues. The CDR3 nucleotides are TGTGCCAGCAGGGCAAGCACCCACTACAATGTGCAGTTCTTC. It encodes CASRASTHYNVQFF.

As to this clonotype: The junction departs from germline at one end; a sequencing error may be responsible. This chain joins TRBV28 and TRBJ1-2; possible D gene TRBD1, 6 bases. Germline V gene lookup returns CDR1 MDHEN and CDR2 SYDVKM. This CDR3 is built from 13 residues. The CDR3 loop reads CASSLQGPYGYAF. In DNA, the CDR3 is TGTGCCAGCAGTTTACAGGGGCCCTATGGCTACGCCTTC.

In this sample, this clonotype turned up a few times. The chain joins TRBV6-6 to TRBJ2-7, with 7 positions matching TRBD1. Germline lookup yields CDR1 MNHNY and CDR2 SVGAGI (reference sequence). Trimming at V came to 5 bases and at J to 4 bases, leaving 8 bases not matched to a gene. The CDR3 consists of 14 residues. CDR3: CASSPRDRRYEQYF. The CDR3 DNA sequence: TGTGCCAGCAGTCCTCGGGACAGAAGGTACGAGCAGTACTTC.

On this clonotype: Its ends do not fully match the called genes, so a read error is possible. The V and J genes are TRBV6-6 and TRBJ2-7; the D gene could be TRBD1 or TRBD2 (5 bases each). Germline lookup yields CDR1 MNHNY and CDR2 SVGAGI (reference sequence). CDR3 length: 12 residues. CDR3 sequence (DNA): TGTGCCAGCAGCCCTACAAGGGACGGGCAGCACTTC. It specifies CASSPTRDGQHF.

Concerning this clonotype itself: Germline and junction disagree at one end, which may indicate a read error. This sequence joins TRBV7-9 and TRBJ2-1; D is perhaps TRBD2 (5 bases). The CDR3 is 13 residues long. Germline values: CDR1 SEHNR, CDR2 FQNEAQ (reference sequence). CDR3 coding DNA: TGTGCCAGCAGCTCAACAGACTACAATGAGGAGTTCTTC. It is translated as CASSSTDYNEEFF.

Concerning this clonotype itself: A junction end diverges from the germline sequence, so it may reflect a read error. The chain combines TRBV11-2 with TRBJ2-5; tentative D call: TRBD2 (5 bases). CDR1 and CDR2 from the germline V gene are SGHAT and FQNNGV. The CDR3 covers 14 residues. The CDR3 region is CVSSFSGRSKAQYF. Written as DNA, the CDR3 is TGTGTCAGCAGCTTCAGTGGGAGATCTAAGGCCCAGTACTTC.

Points on this clonotype: An end of the junction differs from the germline gene, which may be a read error. The rearrangement joins TRBV12-3 or TRBV12-4 to TRBJ1-5; 9 bases fit TRBD1. This CDR3 is 15 amino acids long. CDR3 protein: CAGSPTGGPNQPQHF. CDR3 nucleotide sequence: TGTGCCGGCAGTCCAACAGGGGGCCCAAATCAGCCCCAGCATTTT.

This clonotype has at least ten counts. The rearrangement uses TRBV20-1 and TRBJ2-2; no clear D. The CDR3 spans 12 residues. Trimming left V 3 bases short and J 8 bases short, with 10 bases between. Germline V CDR1 and CDR2: DFQATT, SNEGSKA (reference sequence). The CDR3 DNA follows: TGCAGTGCTAGTAACTCCCCGGGGGAGCTGTTTTTT. It codes for CSASNSPGELFF.

This clonotype was detected ten times or more. This chain connects TRBV11-1 to TRBJ2-3; D is unresolved. Trimming stripped 4 bases from V and 10 bases from J, with 9 bases between. CDR3 size: 11 residues. Looked up from germline, CDR1 is SGHAT and CDR2 is FQDESV (reference sequence). The CDR3 DNA reads TGTGCCAGCAGCTCGGACGGAGCGCAGTATTTT. Its translation is CASSSDGAQYF. The full variable domain, completed using reference TRBV11-1 and TRBJ2-3, is EAEVAQSPRYKITEKSQAVAFWCDPISGHATLYWYRQILGQGPELLVQFQDESVVDDSQLPKDRFSAERLKGVDSTLKIQPAELGDSAMYLCASSSDGAQYFGPGTRLTVL.

On this clonotype itself: A read error may be the cause here, since a much bigger clone is one base away. The chain links TRBV6-6 to TRBJ2-5; no clear D. The germline V gene has CDR1 MNHNY and CDR2 SVGAGI (reference sequence). There are 11 residues in the CDR3. The CDR3 protein is CVSSSSETQYF. The CDR3 region has the DNA TGTGTCAGCAGTTCCTCAGAGACCCAGTACTTC.

About this clonotype: A clone one base away is much larger, so this may be a read error. The J gene is TRBJ2-5, the V gene TRBV29-1; D tentatively fits TRBD1 or TRBD2 (5 bases each). Trimming shortened V by 4 bases and J by 7 bases, and 22 bases separated the two germline ends. Looked up from germline, CDR1 is SQVTM and CDR2 is ANQGSEA. The CDR3 extends over 15 amino acids. The CDR3 loop is CSVGLADVGVGTQYF. For the CDR3, the DNA is TGCAGCGTTGGTCTGGCTGATGTGGGGGTAGGGACCCAGTACTTC.

A note on this clonotype: One end of the junction fails to match germline, which may point to a read error. This sequence joins TRBV20-1 and TRBJ2-5, with TRBD2 matching over 9 bases. This CDR3 region has 14 residues. CDR1 DFQATT and CDR2 SNEGSKA come from the germline V gene (reference sequence). CDR3 bases: TGCAATGCTAGAGCATGCGGGAGGGGTGGGACCCAGTACTTC. Protein product: CNARACGRGGTQYF.

The sample holds a few counts of this clonotype. This may be a read error: a much more frequent sequence differs by one nucleotide. The V and J genes are TRBV29-1 and TRBJ2-1; TRBD1 matches 10 bases. The CDR3 is made up of 17 amino acids. Germline V gives CDR1 SQVTM, CDR2 ANQGSEA. The V and J ends lost 8 bases and 2 bases, in that order; junction bases with no gene match: 15. For the CDR3, the DNA is TGCAGCATTGTCAGGAAGGGACAGGGGCGCACCTACAATGAGCAGTTCTTC. This translates into CSIVRKGQGRTYNEQFF.

Remarks on this clonotype: Since the CDR3 does not end with the conserved phenylalanine or tryptophan, this likely comes from a read error. The chain joins TRBV29-1 to TRBJ2-3; TRBD1 matches at 9 bases. The V segment lost 7 bases and the J segment 4 bases; nucleotides outside the gene matches: 9. The germline gives CDR1 SQVTM, CDR2 ANQGSEA. The CDR3 has 14 residues. CDR3 DNA: TGCAGCGCCGTTCCCGGGACAGGGCCAGATACGCAGTATTCT. The encoded protein is CSAVPGTGPDTQYS.

In regard to this clonotype: A read error may account for a junction end that differs from germline. This chain links TRBV11-2 with TRBJ1-6; D uncertain. Germline values: CDR1 SGHAT, CDR2 FQNNGV. CDR3 length: 12 residues. The chain's CDR3 is CASSLERLLLHF. The CDR3 DNA follows: TGTGCTAGCAGCTTAGAAAGGCTACTCCTCCACTTT. The entire variable domain, with the rest obtained from reference TRBV11-2 and TRBJ1-6, is as follows: EAGVAQSPRYKIIEKRQSVAFWCNPISGHATLYWYQQILGQGPKLLIQFQNNGVVDDSQLPKDRFSAERLKGVDSTLKIQPAKLEDSAVYLCASSLERLLLHFGNGTRLTVT.

For this clonotype: One base away lies a much larger clone, so this may be a sequencing read error. This chain links TRBV29-1 with TRBJ2-3; possible D gene TRBD2, 5 bases. Germline loops: CDR1 SQVTM, CDR2 ANQGSEA. The CDR3 covers 12 residues. Trimming stripped 7 bases from V and 7 bases from J, with 15 bases between. CDR3 protein: CSDRRGTYTQYF. CDR3 in DNA: TGCAGCGACCGACGGGGTACATATACGCAGTATTTT.

About this clonotype itself: A read error may produce the germline difference seen at one junction end. The chain recombines TRBV6-2 or TRBV6-3 with TRBJ2-1; maybe TRBD2 (5 bases). This CDR3 spans 16 amino acids. Looked up from germline, CDR1 is MNHEY and CDR2 is SVGEGT. The CDR3 is CVSSYPGRWRYNEQFF. The CDR3 region has the DNA TGTGTCAGCAGTTACCCGGGAAGATGGCGGTACAATGAGCAGTTCTTC.

To note about this clonotype: This may be a read error: a much more frequent sequence differs by one nucleotide. V and J are TRBV4-2 and TRBJ2-7; D is perhaps TRBD1 (5 bases). The germline V gene has CDR1 LGHNA and CDR2 YNFKEQ. The length of the CDR3 is 14 residues. V was shortened by 5 bases and J by 4 bases, with 15 bases between the two germline ends. In DNA, the CDR3 is TGTGCCAGCAGCTTAGGGGTCGGGTTATACGAGCAGTACTTC. As protein: CASSLGVGLYEQYF.

As concerns this clonotype: This CDR3 fails to terminate in the conserved phenylalanine or tryptophan, so it likely reflects a read error. The J gene is TRBJ1-1, the V gene TRBV29-1; D might be TRBD1 (6 bases). The CDR3 consists of 14 residues. Germline V gives CDR1 SQVTM, CDR2 ANQGSEA. In nucleotides, the CDR3 is TGCAGTGTTGACTCCCGCCGACAGGCAGAAAAAGCTTTCTCT. Amino acids: CSVDSRRQAEKAFS.

With respect to this clonotype: A read error may be the cause here, since a much bigger clone is one base away. Without the conserved terminal phenylalanine or tryptophan, this CDR3 likely stems from a read error. V and J are TRBV29-1 and TRBJ2-5; 15 bases are shared with TRBD2. Unmatched junction bases numbered 12, after V lost 7 bases and J lost 0 bases. The V gene's germline CDR1 is SQVTM and CDR2 ANQGSEA. The CDR3 length is 18 residues. The chain's CDR3 is CSAAMGGLAGGDQETQYL. DNA of the CDR3: TGCAGCGCCGCGATGGGGGGACTAGCGGGAGGAGACCAAGAGACCCAGTACTTA.

V is TRBV7-2 and J is TRBJ2-2; D may be TRBD2 (6 bases). Germline lookup yields CDR1 SGHTA and CDR2 FQGNSA. This CDR3 spans 15 amino acids. V was shortened by 2 bases and J by 6 bases, with 13 bases between the two germline ends. CDR3 protein: CASSLLGTPSGELFF. The CDR3 DNA is TGTGCCAGCAGCTTATTGGGGACTCCCTCCGGGGAGCTGTTTTTT.

With regard to this clonotype: At one boundary the junction diverges from the germline segment, which might be a read error. The V gene is TRBV6-1, the J gene TRBJ2-3; D is possibly TRBD1 or TRBD2 (5 bases each). CDR1 and CDR2 from the germline V gene are MNHNS and SASEGT. There are 15 residues in the CDR3. The chain's CDR3 is CASSEGEYSTDAQYF. CDR3 bases: TGTGCCAGCAGTGAGGGGGAGTATAGCACAGATGCGCAGTATTTT.

On this clonotype itself: The junction and the germline gene differ at one end; a read error may be behind it. The chain uses TRBV4-1 and TRBJ2-1; the match to TRBD2 covers 7 bases. Germline assignment: CDR1 MGHRA and CDR2 YSYEKL. This CDR3 spans 14 amino acids. This CDR3 is CADSLSATSNDQFF. As DNA, the CDR3 is TGCGCCGACAGCCTTTCGGCGACTAGCAATGATCAGTTCTTC.

Of note for this clonotype: The junction does not match germline at one end; this may be a read error. The chain is built from TRBV2 and TRBJ1-5; D gene uncertain. CDR1 and CDR2 from the germline V gene are SNHLY and FYNNEI. The CDR3 spans 14 residues. CDR3 sequence (DNA): TGTGCCAGCAGTGGTCTTTCGGGTAATCAGCCCCAACATTTT. Translation gives CASSGLSGNQPQHF.

About this clonotype itself: A much larger clone lies a single base off, so this may be a read error. The chain joins TRBV12-3 or TRBV12-4 to TRBJ1-3; D is ambiguous. The V and J ends lost 1 base and 4 bases respectively, with 11 bases between them. CDR3 size: 15 residues. As DNA, the CDR3 is TGTGCCAGCAGTTTAGTGTTGGCGAGAGGAAACACCATATATTTT. It yields the protein CASSLVLARGNTIYF.

About this clonotype itself: Just one base apart from a much larger clone, this may be a read error. V is TRBV4-2 and J is TRBJ1-5; D is unclear. V lost 5 bases and J lost 7, with 15 bases in between. Germline CDR1 LGHNA, CDR2 YNFKEQ. CDR3 length equals 14 residues. The CDR3 DNA reads TGTGCCAGCAGCTTCTACGGTAGCGAACAGCCCCAGCATTTT. Its translation is CASSFYGSEQPQHF.

As to this clonotype: This CDR3 is missing its conserved last phenylalanine or tryptophan, likely due to a read error. The V call is TRBV6-5, the J call TRBJ2-5, with D tentatively TRBD1 (6 bases). Germline CDR1 MNHEY, CDR2 SVGAGI. The V and J ends lost 5 bases and 1 base respectively, with 11 bases between them. This CDR3 has 14 residues. In DNA form, the CDR3 reads TGTGCCAGCAGTACTCAGGGGACCCAAGAGACCCAGTACTCC. It specifies CASSTQGTQETQYS.

With regard to this clonotype: This may stem from a read error, because a much larger clone lies one nucleotide away. The V and J genes are TRBV5-1 and TRBJ2-3, with D hard to call. V shed 4 bases and J shed 1 base, with 7 bases lying between them. Germline V gene sequence: CDR1 SGHRS, CDR2 YFSETQ. There are 13 residues in the CDR3. The CDR3 nucleotides are TGCGCCAGCAGCATGGAAGGCACAGATACGCAGTATTTT. Protein sequence: CASSMEGTDTQYF. Looking up the rest from reference TRBV5-1 and TRBJ2-3 gives the full variable domain: KAGVTQTPRYLIKTRGQQVTLSCSPISGHRSVSWYQQTPGQGLQFLFEYFSETQRNKGNFPGRFSGRQFSNSRSEMNVSTLELGDSALYLCASSMEGTDTQYFGPGTRLTVL.